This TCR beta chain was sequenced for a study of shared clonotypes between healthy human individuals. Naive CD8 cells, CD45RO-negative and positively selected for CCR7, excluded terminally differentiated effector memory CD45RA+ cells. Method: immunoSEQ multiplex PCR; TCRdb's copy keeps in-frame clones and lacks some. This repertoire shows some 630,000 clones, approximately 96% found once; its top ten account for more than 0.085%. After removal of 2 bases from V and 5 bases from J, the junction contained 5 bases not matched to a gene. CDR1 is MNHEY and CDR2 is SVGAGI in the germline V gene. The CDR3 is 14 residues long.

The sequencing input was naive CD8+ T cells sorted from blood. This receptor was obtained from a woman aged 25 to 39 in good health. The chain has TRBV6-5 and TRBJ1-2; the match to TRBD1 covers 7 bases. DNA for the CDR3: TGTGCCAGCAGTTACGACAGGGAGTTATATGGCTACACCTTC. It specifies CASSYDRELYGYTF.